These 14 T cell receptor beta chains were sequenced from one sample in a study of shared clonotypes between healthy human individuals. Sequenced by immunoSEQ multiplex PCR; TCRdb stores in-frame clones only, minus some. The repertoire has some 2.3 million clones, just over 90% of them found once; the top ten carry under 0.45%. What was sequenced was naive CD4+ T cells from PBMCs. Subset described: CD45RA+ positively selected. The receptor source for this set is a man aged 18 to 29 in good health. Some clones in this sample may be carry-over from other donors' samples.

The chain uses TRBV5-6 and TRBJ1-2; no definite D call. Germline values: CDR1 SGHDT, CDR2 YYEEEE. The CDR3 totals 16 residues. Trimming cost V 2 bases and J 5 bases, with 19 bases left between them. The CDR3 protein is CASSLAGERGSYGYTF. CDR3 coding DNA: TGTGCCAGCAGCTTAGCCGGTGAACGGGGAAGTTATGGCTACACCTTC.

The chain recombines TRBV2 with TRBJ2-1, with 9 bases matching TRBD2. The CDR3 is made up of 13 amino acids. From germline, CDR1 is SNHLY and CDR2 FYNNEI. The V gene end was trimmed by 10 bases and the J gene end by 9 bases; junction bases not matched to a gene: 10. Written as DNA, the CDR3 is TGTGCCACACTTGTAGCGGGAGTGGGTGAGCAGTTCTTC. It specifies CATLVAGVGEQFF.

This sequence joins TRBV9 and TRBJ1-2, with unresolved D. Trimming pared 0 bases from V and 3 bases from J, leaving 9 bases between. CDR1 SGDLS and CDR2 YYNGEE come from the germline V gene. This CDR3 is built from 14 residues. CDR3 in DNA: TGTGCCAGCAGCGTAGATAGGTGGGACTATGGCTACACCTTC. Translation gives CASSVDRWDYGYTF.

A remark on this clone: Distinct nucleotide sequences in the sample also encode this CDR3. The chain carries TRBV5-1 and TRBJ2-7, with TRBD1 matching over 9 bases. The trim removed 5 bases at V and 2 bases at J, leaving 5 bases unmatched. Germline V gene data show CDR1 as SGHRS and CDR2 as YFSETQ. The CDR3 is 14 amino acids. CDR3 in amino acids: CASSPGTGTYEQYF. CDR3 bases: TGCGCCAGCAGTCCCGGGACAGGGACCTACGAGCAGTACTTC.

The chain uses TRBV5-4 and TRBJ2-3, with unresolved D. In germline, CDR1 is SGHNT, CDR2 YYREEE (reference sequence). Trimming stripped 4 bases from V and 4 bases from J, with 16 bases between. The CDR3 extends over 15 amino acids. This CDR3 is CASSPLISRADTQYF. Here the CDR3 DNA reads TGTGCCAGCAGCCCTCTGATCTCGCGAGCAGATACGCAGTATTTT.

V gene TRBV7-8 combines with J gene TRBJ2-1; D might be TRBD1 (5 bases). V lost 5 bases to trimming and J lost 0 bases, with 11 bases between them. The CDR3 is 15 residues long. CDR1 and CDR2 (germline): SGHVS, FQNEAQ. The CDR3 here is CASSRTSSSYNEQFF. The CDR3 DNA follows: TGTGCCAGCAGCCGGACATCGAGCTCCTACAATGAGCAGTTCTTC.

This chain uses TRBV28 with TRBJ2-3; 7 bases fit TRBD2. The CDR3 contains 13 residues. The germline V gene has CDR1 MDHEN and CDR2 SYDVKM. Trimming cost V 2 bases and J 5 bases; bases outside gene matches: 1. The CDR3 here is CASSLIAGDTQYF. The CDR3 nucleotides are TGTGCCAGCAGTTTAATAGCGGGAGATACGCAGTATTTT. Combining the CDR3 with reference TRBV28 and TRBJ2-3 gives the whole variable domain DVKVTQSSRYLVKRTGEKVFLECVQDMDHENMFWYRQDPGLGLRLIYFSYDVKMKEKGDIPEGYSVSREKKERFSLILESASTNQTSMYLCASSLIAGDTQYFGPGTRLTVL.

This clone has a single count. The CDR3 loop reads CASSPPEGAFGYTF. The CDR3 DNA sequence: TGTGCCAGCTCACCGCCGGAGGGGGCTTTTGGCTACACCTTC. The J gene is TRBJ1-2, the V gene TRBV18; 7 bases match TRBD1. CDR1 and CDR2 from the germline V gene are KGHSH and LQKENI. The CDR3 spans 14 residues. V was clipped by 3 bases and J by 7 bases; unmatched bases: 8.

This clone showed up just once. The rearrangement uses TRBV2 and TRBJ1-1; 9 bases align to TRBD1. The V gene end was trimmed by 6 bases and the J gene end by 6 bases; junction bases not matched to a gene: 8. The CDR3 is 14 amino acids. CDR1 SNHLY and CDR2 FYNNEI come from the germline V gene. This chain's CDR3 is CASSVQGARAEAFF. CDR3 sequence (DNA): TGTGCCAGCAGCGTACAGGGGGCGCGCGCTGAAGCTTTCTTT.

This clone was observed a single time. The chain couples TRBV7-9 to TRBJ2-7, with 10 bases aligning to TRBD1. Germline CDR1 reads SEHNR; CDR2 reads FQNEAQ (reference sequence). The CDR3 runs 15 residues. V lost 2 bases to trimming and J lost 5 bases; unmatched junction nucleotides: 6. In DNA form, the CDR3 reads TGTGCCAGCAGCTTATTGGGACAGGGGTGGCACGAGCAGTACTTC. It codes for CASSLLGQGWHEQYF.

This chain links TRBV5-1 with TRBJ2-2, with 9 bases fitting TRBD2. V gave up 2 bases and J gave up 9 bases; unmatched junction bases: 8. Germline-derived CDR1 and CDR2 are SGHRS and YFSETQ. This CDR3 is 15 amino acids long. DNA of the CDR3: TGCGCCAGCAGCTTATCAGGGGGACTAGCCCGGGAGCTGTTTTTT. Its translation is CASSLSGGLARELFF.

This clone turned up a few times. The V and J genes are TRBV4-2 and TRBJ1-5, with D possibly TRBD1 on 6 matching bases. Trimming took off 0 bases at V and 2 bases at J, with 11 bases between the two ends. Germline lookup yields CDR1 LGHNA and CDR2 YNFKEQ. This CDR3 has 16 residues. In DNA, the CDR3 is TGTGCCAGCAGCCAAGACGAGGGGGAGGGCAATCAGCCCCAGCATTTT. It specifies CASSQDEGEGNQPQHF.

The rearrangement links TRBV28 to TRBJ1-3; D perhaps matches TRBD1 (6 bases). The CDR3 runs 18 residues. Trimming stripped 7 bases from V and 0 bases from J, with 22 bases between. CDR1 and CDR2 (germline): MDHEN, SYDVKM. CDR3: CASTPPRRGAISGNTIYF. Written as DNA, the CDR3 is TGTGCCAGCACCCCTCCCAGGAGGGGGGCCATCTCTGGAAACACCATATATTTT.

The chain joins TRBV6-5 to TRBJ2-7, with 11 bases lining up with TRBD1. There are 15 residues in the CDR3. Germline CDR1 MNHEY, CDR2 SVGAGI. V gave up 6 bases and J gave up 3 bases; unmatched junction bases: 7. CDR3: CASRLHGTGGYEQYF. Written as DNA, the CDR3 is TGTGCCAGCAGACTTCACGGGACAGGGGGCTACGAGCAGTACTTC.